Sequencing of this TCR beta chain was carried out in a study of response to subunit inactivated influenza vaccine. The CDR3 has 13 residues. V gave up 7 bases and J gave up 2 bases, with 12 bases separating them. Each CDR3 protein gets one entry after TCRdb re-called the RT-PCR reads with MiXCR. The sample carries about 530,000 distinct CDR3 sequences, roughly 13% recorded once. The chain is built from TRBV12-3 or TRBV12-4 and TRBJ2-7; D not certain. This sequence originates from a man aged 50-59 years who received an inactivated influenza vaccine. The source material was PBMCs from blood, sampled more than 35 days after vaccination. This CDR3 reads CASTHWETYEQYF. The CDR3 DNA follows: TGTGCCAGCACTCACTGGGAAACCTACGAGCAGTACTTC.